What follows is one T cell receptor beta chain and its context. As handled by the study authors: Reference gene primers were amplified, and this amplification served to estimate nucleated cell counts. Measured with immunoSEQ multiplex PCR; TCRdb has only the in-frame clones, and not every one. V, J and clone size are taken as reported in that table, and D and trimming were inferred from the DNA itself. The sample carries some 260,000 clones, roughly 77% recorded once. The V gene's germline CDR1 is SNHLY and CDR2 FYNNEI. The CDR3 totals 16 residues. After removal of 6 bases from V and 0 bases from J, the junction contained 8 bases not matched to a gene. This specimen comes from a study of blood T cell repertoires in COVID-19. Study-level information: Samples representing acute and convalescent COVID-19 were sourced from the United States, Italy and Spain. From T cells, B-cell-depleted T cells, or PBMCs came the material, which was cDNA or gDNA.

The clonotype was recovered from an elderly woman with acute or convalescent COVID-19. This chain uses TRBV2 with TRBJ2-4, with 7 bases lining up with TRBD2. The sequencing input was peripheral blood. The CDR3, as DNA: TGTGCCAGCAGGAAGGGACTAACCATAGCCAAAAACATTCAGTACTTC. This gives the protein CASRKGLTIAKNIQYF. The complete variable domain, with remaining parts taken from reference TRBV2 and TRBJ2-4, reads EPEVTQTPSHQVTQMGQEVILRCVPISNHLYFYWYRQILGQKVEFLVSFYNNEISEKSEIFDDQFSVERPDGSNFTLKIRSTKLEDSAMYFCASRKGLTIAKNIQYFGAGTRLSVL.